This entry features one T cell receptor (beta chain) sequence. This record comes from a study of control samples from healthy donors and cancer patients. The V gene's germline CDR1 is SGDLS and CDR2 YYNGEE. The CDR3 is made up of 15 amino acids. The ends were cut back, 1 base at V and 1 base at J, with 11 bases in the middle. Profiling relied on immunoSEQ multiplex PCR, and the TCRdb table lists in-frame clones only, not all of them. The sample consists of 120,000 to 150,000 clones, around 94% of them appearing once. The rearrangement joins TRBV9 to TRBJ1-1; TRBD1 might be the D (6 bases). The source of this sequence is a man aged 40-50 years in good health. Sequenced sample: blood. CDR3 region: CASSVSVRGNTEAFF. The CDR3 bases are TGTGCCAGCAGCGTAAGTGTCAGGGGGAACACTGAAGCTTTCTTT.